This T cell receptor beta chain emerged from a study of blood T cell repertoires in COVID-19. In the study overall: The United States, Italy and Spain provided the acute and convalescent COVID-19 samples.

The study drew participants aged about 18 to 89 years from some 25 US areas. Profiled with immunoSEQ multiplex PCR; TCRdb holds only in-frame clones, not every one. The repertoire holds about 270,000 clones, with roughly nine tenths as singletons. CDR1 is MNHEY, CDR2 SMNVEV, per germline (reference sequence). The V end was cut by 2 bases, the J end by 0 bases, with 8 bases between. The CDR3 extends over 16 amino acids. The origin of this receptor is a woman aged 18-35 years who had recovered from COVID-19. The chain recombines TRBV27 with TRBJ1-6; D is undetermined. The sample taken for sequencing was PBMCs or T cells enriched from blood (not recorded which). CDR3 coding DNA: TGTGCCAGCAGTTTACGGTGGAGCTCCTATAATTCACCCCTCCACTTT. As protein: CASSLRWSSYNSPLHF.